This entry lists 13 T cell receptor beta chains sequenced from one sample in a study of cytotoxic CD8 clonotypes in ibrutinib-treated CLL (dated by TCRdb to the early 2020s). The library was produced with the immunoSEQ multiplex PCR assay. TCRdb re-hosts the immuneACCESS table, in-frame sequences only. Its copies lack some clones; in the studies checked, an unresolved V gene accounts for under half of them, and the cause for the rest is not known. This sample has about 130,000 clones in its table, and about 85% of those were observed once. The ten biggest clones cover about 3.3% of the sample. Explained via the paper, the time point label denotes: approximately 25 months on ibrutinib. The sequences come from PBMCs, collected after 24 months of ibrutinib treatment. Source of these receptors: a human donor with chronic lymphocytic leukemia.

The genes are TRBV7-8 and TRBJ1-5; D call uncertain. The V gene's germline CDR1 is SGHVS and CDR2 FQNEAQ. Deletions cut 1 base from V and 3 bases from J, with 16 bases between. The CDR3 has 17 residues. CDR3 DNA: TGTGCCAGCAGCTTAGTAGGTCGGATTGGGGTCAATCAGCCCCAGCATTTT. Amino acids: CASSLVGRIGVNQPQHF.

The chain carries TRBV7-2 and TRBJ2-7; D may correspond to TRBD1 or TRBD2 (5 bases each). The length of the CDR3 is 13 residues. CDR1 is SGHTA and CDR2 is FQGNSA in the germline V gene. Trimming cost V 1 base and J 6 bases, with 10 bases left between them. The CDR3 protein is CASSLGGFSEQYF. The DNA of the CDR3 is TGTGCCAGCAGCTTAGGGGGGTTCAGCGAGCAGTACTTC.

The rearrangement uses TRBV4-1 and TRBJ1-2; D is unclear. CDR3 length equals 14 residues. Trimming took off 1 base at V and 2 bases at J, with 8 bases between the two ends. Per the germline V gene, CDR1 is MGHRA and CDR2 is YSYEKL. The CDR3: CASSQVGANYGYTF. As DNA, the CDR3 is TGCGCCAGCAGCCAAGTGGGCGCAAACTATGGCTACACCTTC.

This sequence joins TRBV28 and TRBJ2-5; TRBD1 matches at 10 bases. The germline V gene has CDR1 MDHEN and CDR2 SYDVKM. The ends lost 8 bases at V and 5 bases at J; junction bases unmatched: 8. This CDR3 has 14 amino acids. This chain's CDR3 is CASFHDRGRETQYF. The CDR3 DNA follows: TGTGCCAGCTTTCATGACAGGGGGCGTGAGACCCAGTACTTC. Using reference TRBV28 and TRBJ2-5 for the parts outside the CDR3, the full variable domain is DVKVTQSSRYLVKRTGEKVFLECVQDMDHENMFWYRQDPGLGLRLIYFSYDVKMKEKGDIPEGYSVSREKKERFSLILESASTNQTSMYLCASFHDRGRETQYFGPGTRLLVL.

The V call is TRBV25-1, the J call TRBJ1-1; D ambiguous. This CDR3 is 13 amino acids long. V lost 2 bases to trimming and J lost 6 bases, with 10 bases between them. Per the germline V gene, CDR1 is MGHDK and CDR2 is SYGVNS. CDR3 in DNA: TGTGCCAGCAGTGAACATGGACGGTCTGAAGCTTTCTTT. Amino acids: CASSEHGRSEAFF.

The rearrangement uses TRBV7-3 and TRBJ2-5; 13 bases align to TRBD2. The CDR3 is made up of 15 amino acids. V shed 2 bases, J shed 4 bases, and the junction held 1 base outside the gene matches. In germline, CDR1 is SGHTA, CDR2 FQGTGA. CDR3 protein: CASSLGLAGVETQYF. The DNA of the CDR3 is TGTGCCAGCAGCTTAGGACTAGCGGGGGTAGAGACCCAGTACTTC.

V is TRBV28 and J is TRBJ2-7; D gene uncertain. The CDR3 sequence is 15 residues long. CDR1 is MDHEN, CDR2 SYDVKM, per germline. Between the trimmed V and J ends, which lost 7 bases and 2 bases, there was a span of 18 bases. CDR3 in amino acids: CASNTVRTIPYEQYF. CDR3 DNA sequence: TGTGCCAGCAACACCGTAAGAACTATCCCCTACGAGCAGTACTTC.

This chain uses TRBV18 with TRBJ2-1; the D is unclear. This CDR3 has 14 residues. The germline V gene encodes CDR1 KGHSH and CDR2 LQKENI. V was cut by 2 bases and J by 9 bases, with 14 bases left in between. The CDR3 is CASSPIIKGGEQFF. For the CDR3, the DNA is TGTGCCAGCTCACCAATCATCAAGGGCGGTGAGCAGTTCTTC.

The rearrangement uses TRBV5-1 and TRBJ2-7; D unresolved. Germline assignment: CDR1 SGHRS and CDR2 YFSETQ. The CDR3 spans 12 residues. Trimming removed 4 bases at V and 1 base at J, with 6 bases between. The DNA of the CDR3 is TGCGCCAGCAGCGACCCGTCCTACGAGCAGTACTTC. As protein: CASSDPSYEQYF. Looking up the rest from reference TRBV5-1 and TRBJ2-7 gives the full variable domain: KAGVTQTPRYLIKTRGQQVTLSCSPISGHRSVSWYQQTPGQGLQFLFEYFSETQRNKGNFPGRFSGRQFSNSRSEMNVSTLELGDSALYLCASSDPSYEQYFGPGTRLTVT.

This clone is a singleton in its sample. V usage is TRBV7-2 and J usage is TRBJ2-5; maybe TRBD2 (6 bases). V was pared by 4 bases and J by 7 bases, with 13 bases between. This CDR3 region has 13 residues. CDR1 and CDR2 (germline): SGHTA, FQGNSA. DNA for the CDR3: TGTGCCAGCAGCTCTACGCGGGATGGGACCCAGTACTTC. It codes for CASSSTRDGTQYF.

The rearrangement uses TRBV7-9 and TRBJ2-5; 11 nucleotides align to TRBD2. V was pared by 5 bases and J by 0 bases, with 8 bases of the junction left unmatched. The CDR3 sequence is 17 residues long. CDR1 and CDR2 (germline): SEHNR, FQNEAQ (reference sequence). In nucleotides, the CDR3 is TGTGCCAGCAGCCCCATCGCTAGCGGGGGGTACCAAGAGACCCAGTACTTC. It translates to CASSPIASGGYQETQYF.

The CDR3 here is CASSHESTGELFF. CDR3 nucleotide sequence: TGTGCCAGCAGTCACGAGTCCACCGGGGAGCTGTTTTTT. The chain combines TRBV28 with TRBJ2-2; D unresolved. The CDR3 runs to 13 residues. The ends were cut back, 5 bases at V and 4 bases at J, with 8 bases in the middle. The germline CDR1 and CDR2 sequences are MDHEN and SYDVKM.

Turning to this clone: The same CDR3 is also encoded by other DNA sequences in this sample. The chain combines TRBV25-1 with TRBJ1-2; D unclear. Trimming left V 2 bases short and J 7 bases short, with 11 bases between. In germline, CDR1 is MGHDK, CDR2 SYGVNS. This CDR3 has 13 residues. The CDR3 nucleotides read TGTGCCAGCAGTGAAAGGCGGGTCGGTGGCTACACCTTC. It codes for CASSERRVGGYTF.